A selection of T cell receptor beta chains follows, all from one sample in a study of circulating CD8 cells and anti-PD-1 response in melanoma. TCRdb re-analysed the reads in MiXCR, keeping a single row per CDR3 protein. This table has about 350 distinct CDR3 sequences, roughly 8% appearing once. The sample was CD8+ T cells from PBMCs, taken at baseline or after one month of anti-PD-1 therapy (not recorded which). The receptors originated from a human donor with melanoma. CDR3s include the opening cysteine and the closing phenylalanine or tryptophan. A D gene is named only where the DNA matches it firmly. Clone sizes are shown as once, few or many counts, or a class when the clone is expanded.

clone_size	v_call	d_call	j_call	cdr3_nt	cdr3_aa
medium-sized	TRBV28	NA	TRBJ2-1	TGTGCCAGCAGTTTTGAAGGGGGCTACAATGAGCAGTTCTTC	CASSFEGGYNEQFF
large	TRBV4-1	NA	TRBJ2-4	TGCGCCAGCAGCGACAGCCCGGGGGATGGGGTCATTCAGTACTTC	CASSDSPGDGVIQYF
medium-sized	TRBV19	NA	TRBJ2-7	TGTGCCAGTAGTACCCGACTAGGGCCCTACGAGCAGTACTTC	CASSTRLGPYEQYF
large	TRBV6-1	NA	TRBJ1-1	TGTGCCAGCAGTGAAGGGGTGAGGGGGACTGAAGCTTTCTTT	CASSEGVRGTEAFF
medium-sized	TRBV19	TRBD1	TRBJ2-2	TGTGCCACCATACCCGGGACAGGGGCGACCGGGGAGCTGTTTTTT	CATIPGTGATGELFF
large	TRBV10-3	TRBD2	TRBJ2-2	TGTGCCACAGGGCGGGGGACTAGCGACACCGGGGAGCTGTTTTTT	CATGRGTSDTGELFF
large	TRBV19	TRBD1	TRBJ2-7	TGTGCCAGTAGTATTACAGGGGGTATCTACGAGCAGTACTTC	CASSITGGIYEQYF
large	TRBV29-1	TRBD1	TRBJ2-1	TGCAGCGTTGACCGACAGGGGGCCGACTACTCCTACAATGAGCAGTTCTTC	CSVDRQGADYSYNEQFF
large	TRBV2	TRBD2	TRBJ2-1	TGTGCCAGCCGGACTAGCGGATACAATGAGCAGTTCTTC	CASRTSGYNEQFF
large	TRBV20-1	TRBD2	TRBJ2-7	TGCAGTGCTGGGCCTCTAGCGGGGGGGCCCTACGAGCAGTACTTC	CSAGPLAGGPYEQYF